The rows below give T cell receptor beta chains drawn from one sample of a study of blood T cell repertoires in COVID-19. Here immunoSEQ multiplex PCR was the method, and the copy in TCRdb shows in-frame clones only, minus some. The table records 350,000 or so clones, nearly 90% of them present only once. What was sequenced was peripheral blood. Source of these receptors: a man in his late teens or twenties with active or convalescent COVID-19. The CDR3 runs from the conserved cysteine through the conserved F or W. D genes are given only for firm matches. The listing skips clone size in some rows; elsewhere it reads once, few, many or a size class.

D gene,V gene,clone size,J gene,CDR3 protein,CDR3 DNA
TRBD1,TRBV28,-,TRBJ1-3,CASSGGGDGNTIYF,TGTGCCAGCAGTGGAGGGGGCGACGGAAACACCATATATTTT
TRBD2,TRBV9,-,TRBJ2-7,CASSAGSGTVNHYEQYF,TGTGCCAGCAGCGCCGGTAGCGGGACCGTAAACCACTACGAGCAGTACTTC
TRBD1,TRBV4-3,-,TRBJ2-7,CASSQIRQQGIYEQYF,TGCGCCAGCAGCCAGATACGTCAACAGGGGATCTACGAGCAGTACTTC
TRBD1,TRBV6-5,-,TRBJ1-5,CASSYSGVQGGQPQHF,TGTGCCAGCAGTTACTCTGGTGTGCAGGGGGGTCAGCCCCAGCATTTT
-,TRBV4-3,-,TRBJ2-1,CASSQSNGNEQFF,TGCGCCAGCAGCCAGAGCAACGGCAATGAGCAGTTCTTC
-,TRBV5-6,-,TRBJ1-6,CASSARADSVSTLHF,TGTGCCAGCAGCGCCCGGGCTGACAGTGTAAGCACCCTCCACTTT
TRBD1,TRBV30,-,TRBJ1-3,CAWRDGTFRGSGNTIYF,TGTGCCTGGAGGGACGGTACTTTCAGGGGGTCAGGAAACACCATATATTTT
TRBD1,TRBV28,-,TRBJ1-6,CASSLSGTGNSPLHF,TGTGCCAGCAGTTTATCCGGGACAGGGAATTCACCCCTCCACTTT
-,TRBV5-1,-,TRBJ1-4,CASSLLAGANEKLFF,TGCGCCAGCAGCTTGCTGGCAGGGGCTAATGAAAAACTGTTTTTT
TRBD2,TRBV5-1,-,TRBJ2-1,CASSLGGSGNEQFF,TGCGCCAGCAGCTTGGGCGGGAGCGGGAATGAGCAGTTCTTC
TRBD1,TRBV5-8,-,TRBJ1-5,CASSVDRGRNQPQHF,TGTGCCAGCAGCGTGGACAGGGGCCGCAATCAGCCCCAGCATTTT
TRBD2,TRBV5-4,-,TRBJ2-1,CASSLGLAGGGYNEQFF,TGTGCCAGCAGCTTGGGTCTAGCGGGAGGGGGGTACAATGAGCAGTTCTTC
TRBD1,TRBV19,-,TRBJ2-7,CASSVSGTGGFYEQYF,TGTGCCAGTAGTGTTTCCGGGACAGGGGGCTTCTACGAGCAGTACTTC
TRBD1,TRBV15,-,TRBJ1-2,CATRRQGYGYTF,TGTGCCACCAGGAGACAGGGTTATGGCTACACCTTC
-,TRBV28,-,TRBJ1-6,CASSLFSDSSNSPLHF,TGTGCCAGCAGTTTGTTTTCTGACAGTTCGAATTCACCCCTCCACTTT
-,TRBV7-8,-,TRBJ1-2,CASSLYRPGVVTNYGYTF,TGTGCCAGCAGCTTATATCGTCCAGGGGTGGTAACTAACTATGGCTACACCTTC
-,TRBV5-5,-,TRBJ1-5,CASSLVPGVQPQHF,TGTGCCAGCAGCTTGGTCCCAGGGGTTCAGCCCCAGCATTTT
TRBD1,TRBV2,-,TRBJ1-2,CASSDGEGQVGGYTF,TGTGCCAGCAGTGATGGGGAGGGACAGGTAGGAGGCTACACCTTC
-,TRBV19,-,TRBJ2-6,CASSISLHGGANVLTF,TGTGCCAGTAGTATATCACTCCATGGTGGGGCCAACGTCCTGACTTTC
-,TRBV7-9,-,TRBJ1-1,CASSLLRMNTEAFF,TGTGCCAGCAGCTTACTGAGAATGAACACTGAAGCTTTCTTT
-,TRBV9,-,TRBJ2-7,CASSPSTGIPNYEQYF,TGTGCCAGCTCCCCATCCACAGGGATCCCGAACTACGAGCAGTACTTC
-,TRBV28,-,TRBJ2-4,CASIHKTKNIQYF,TGTGCCAGCATACATAAAACCAAAAACATTCAGTACTTC
-,TRBV21-1,-,TRBJ1-2,CASASFRDNGGYTF,TGTGCCAGCGCATCCTTCCGGGACAACGGCGGCTACACCTTC
TRBD1,TRBV5-6,-,TRBJ1-6,CASSLDRDRVTRDSPLHF,TGTGCCAGCAGCTTGGATCGGGACAGGGTTACACGCGATTCACCCCTCCACTTT
TRBD2,TRBV4-1,-,TRBJ2-1,CASSQVTGGPYNEQFF,TGCGCCAGCAGCCAAGTCACGGGAGGACCCTACAATGAGCAGTTCTTC
-,TRBV6-5,-,TRBJ1-3,CASSYREGSSGNTIYF,TGTGCCAGCAGTTATAGGGAAGGGAGCTCTGGAAACACCATATATTTT
TRBD1,TRBV28,-,TRBJ1-1,CASSWGDRGTEAFF,TGTGCCAGCAGCTGGGGCGACAGGGGCACTGAAGCTTTCTTT
TRBD2,TRBV27,once,TRBJ2-7,CASTTRGTSGIYEQYF,TGTGCCAGCACAACCAGAGGGACTAGCGGGATCTACGAGCAGTACTTC
-,TRBV9,-,TRBJ2-7,CASSVDGGLVNEQYF,TGTGCCAGCAGCGTAGACGGGGGGCTGGTCAACGAGCAGTACTTC
TRBD1,TRBV7-3,-,TRBJ1-5,CASSVDVQGVLYSNQPQHF,TGTGCCAGCAGCGTAGACGTACAGGGGGTTCTTTATAGCAATCAGCCCCAGCATTTT
TRBD1,TRBV6-1,few,TRBJ1-6,CASSVDRGRNNSPLHF,TGTGCCAGCAGTGTCGACAGGGGGCGAAATAATTCACCCCTCCACTTT
TRBD1,TRBV27,-,TRBJ1-6,CASSFRDSHSPLHF,TGTGCCAGCAGCTTCAGGGACAGTCATTCACCCCTCCACTTT
TRBD2,TRBV7-2,-,TRBJ2-3,CASRKLGLASTDTQYF,TGTGCCAGCAGAAAGCTGGGACTAGCTTCCACAGATACGCAGTATTTT
-,TRBV11-2,once,TRBJ1-5,CASSLRGEINQPQHF,TGTGCCAGCAGCTTACGGGGGGAGATCAATCAGCCCCAGCATTTT
TRBD1,TRBV19,-,TRBJ1-1,CASSGDSLNTEAFF,TGTGCCAGTTCAGGGGACAGCTTGAACACTGAAGCTTTCTTT
TRBD1,TRBV14,-,TRBJ2-1,CASSQRRTGTGDNEQFF,TGTGCCAGCAGCCAGCGGAGAACCGGGACAGGCGACAATGAGCAGTTCTTC
-,TRBV7-8,few,TRBJ2-7,CASSLPLREQYF,TGTGCCAGCAGCCTACCCCTACGAGAGCAGTACTTC
-,TRBV27,-,TRBJ2-7,CASRRQSTDYEQYF,TGTGCCAGCAGAAGGCAATCGACAGACTACGAGCAGTACTTC
-,TRBV12-3/TRBV12-4,-,TRBJ1-6,CASNDRHNSPLHF,TGTGCCAGCAACGACAGACATAATTCACCCCTCCACTTT
TRBD2,TRBV4-1,-,TRBJ2-7,CASSQTYDSGSRHYEQYF,TGCGCCAGCAGCCAAACATATGATAGCGGGAGTCGTCACTACGAGCAGTACTTC
-,TRBV18,-,TRBJ1-3,CASSEQGGNTIYF,TGTGCCAGCTCGGAACAGGGAGGAAACACCATATATTTT
-,TRBV15,-,TRBJ1-1,CATSRGAGRMNTEAFF,TGTGCCACCAGCAGAGGGGCAGGCCGTATGAACACTGAAGCTTTCTTT
-,TRBV2,-,TRBJ1-3,CASREVINTIYF,TGTGCCAGCAGGGAAGTCATAAACACCATATATTTT
-,TRBV13,-,TRBJ2-1,CASRMQGLEYNEQFF,TGTGCCAGCAGGATGCAGGGACTTGAATACAATGAGCAGTTCTTC
TRBD1,TRBV4-3,-,TRBJ1-4,CASSQDYRGATNEKLFF,TGCGCCAGCAGCCAAGACTACAGGGGCGCAACTAATGAAAAACTGTTTTTT
TRBD1,TRBV2,-,TRBJ1-6,CASSGQADNSPLHF,TGTGCCAGCAGCGGACAGGCGGATAATTCACCCCTCCACTTT
-,TRBV7-6,-,TRBJ1-1,CASSLVTQNTEAFF,TGTGCCAGCAGCTTAGTGACTCAGAACACTGAAGCTTTCTTT
-,TRBV30,-,TRBJ2-7,CASPRRLQGGEQYF,TGTGCCTCCCCAAGGCGCCTCCAGGGTGGCGAGCAGTACTTC
TRBD1,TRBV19,-,TRBJ2-3,CASRGTVGTQYF,TGTGCCAGTAGGGGGACAGTCGGTACGCAGTATTTT
-,TRBV12-3/TRBV12-4,-,TRBJ1-5,CASTGPNQPQHF,TGTGCCAGCACAGGGCCTAATCAGCCCCAGCATTTT
TRBD2,TRBV29-1,-,TRBJ2-3,CSVAGGGPGDTQYF,TGCAGCGTTGCTGGCGGGGGGCCGGGAGATACGCAGTATTTT
-,TRBV6-5,-,TRBJ1-2,CASSYQVGGYYGYTF,TGTGCCAGCAGTTACCAAGTAGGGGGTTACTATGGCTACACCTTC
TRBD1,TRBV28,-,TRBJ1-4,CASSTTGKPQEKLFF,TGTGCCAGCAGTACGACAGGGAAGCCGCAGGAAAAACTGTTTTTT
-,TRBV28,-,TRBJ1-1,CASSLGSPKGPNTEAFF,TGTGCCAGCAGTCTAGGATCACCCAAGGGGCCGAACACTGAAGCTTTCTTT
-,TRBV28,-,TRBJ1-5,CASSLSGGNQPQHF,TGTGCCAGCAGTTTATCAGGGGGCAATCAGCCCCAGCATTTT
-,TRBV25-1,-,TRBJ1-2,CASSETGLYGYTF,TGTGCCAGCAGTGAAACAGGGCTCTATGGCTACACCTTC
-,TRBV5-5,-,TRBJ2-1,CASSFFSGQNYNEQFF,TGTGCCAGCAGCTTCTTCAGCGGGCAAAACTACAATGAGCAGTTCTTC